These T cell receptor beta chains were read from a single sample in a study of T cells in Graves' hyperthyroidism and ophthalmopathy. One entry per CDR3 protein results from TCRdb running MiXCR on the multiplex PCR reads. The sample has about 690,000 distinct CDR3 sequences, about 18% seen once. Sequencing input: blood. These receptors originate from a man aged 50-59 years with Graves' hyperthyroidism. CDR3s include the opening cysteine and the closing phenylalanine or tryptophan. D genes are given only for firm matches. Clone size appears in some rows only: once, few, many, or a class for an expanded clone.

TRBD2	many	TRBJ2-5	TRBV28	TGTGCCAGCAGTTTAGCACTAGCGGGAGTTTCAGAGACCCAGTACTTC	CASSLALAGVSETQYF
.	few	TRBJ2-2	TRBV19	TGTGCCAGTAGTATAGCTCTCTTCGGGGAGCTGTTTTTT	CASSIALFGELFF
.	.	TRBJ2-3	TRBV15	TGTGCCACCAGCAAATCCCGGGCAGGGGCCGTCACAGATACGCAGTATTTT	CATSKSRAGAVTDTQYF
.	many	TRBJ1-1	TRBV12-3/TRBV12-4	TGTGCCAGCAGATCCCTTACCGGGGGGGGCACTGAAGCTTTCTTT	CASRSLTGGGTEAFF
TRBD2	.	TRBJ2-2	TRBV18	TGTGCCAGCTCACCTACCGCGGGGGTGACCGGGGAGCTGTTTTTT	CASSPTAGVTGELFF
.	many	TRBJ1-1	TRBV9	TGTGCCAGCAGCGTAATCGAGGGGAACACTGAAGCTTTCTTT	CASSVIEGNTEAFF
.	few	TRBJ1-5	TRBV3-1	TGTGCCAGCAGCCAAGATCCCTTTAGCAATCAGCCCCAGCATTTT	CASSQDPFSNQPQHF
.	.	TRBJ2-7	TRBV4-3	TGCGCCAGCAGCCAAGATTGGGACGGAAACCTCTCCTACGAGCAGTACTTC	CASSQDWDGNLSYEQYF
TRBD1	many	TRBJ1-2	TRBV6-1	TGTGCCAGCAGTGAAGTGGGACAGGGGCCTGGCTACACCTTC	CASSEVGQGPGYTF
.	.	TRBJ2-2	TRBV7-9	TGTGCCAGCAGCTTAGCTGATATCACCGGGGAGCTGTTTTTT	CASSLADITGELFF
.	few	TRBJ1-3	TRBV6-2/TRBV6-3	TGTGCCAGCAGTTACTCCGATACTATCCACGGAAACACCATATATTTT	CASSYSDTIHGNTIYF
.	many	TRBJ2-7	TRBV13	TGTGCCAGCAGCGCGACGTACAGGGTCTTCAACGAGCAGTACTTC	CASSATYRVFNEQYF
TRBD2	few	TRBJ2-1	TRBV7-3	TGTGCCAGCAGCTTAGATCGAGCGGGAGCGAATGAGCAGTTCTTC	CASSLDRAGANEQFF
TRBD2	once	TRBJ2-3	TRBV20-1	TGCAGTGCAAAACGTCGTGGGAGGAGCGGGAGTGGGTCGGATACGCAGTATTTT	CSAKRRGRSGSGSDTQYF
TRBD2	many	TRBJ2-5	TRBV9	TGTGCCAGCAGCTCCCACCCCCAGCGGGAGAGCCAAGAGACCCAGTACTTC	CASSSHPQRESQETQYF
.	few	TRBJ2-7	TRBV3-1	TGTGCCAGCAGCCAAGCTGGGGGAGGAGCCTACGAGCAGTACTTC	CASSQAGGGAYEQYF
.	once	TRBJ2-1	TRBV24-1	TGTGCCACCAGTGAAGAAAGGTCGGGTGAGCAGTTCTTC	CATSEERSGEQFF
.	many	TRBJ1-1	TRBV28	TGTGCCAGCAGTTTTCTCAGGAAAACTGAAGCTTTCTTT	CASSFLRKTEAFF
.	few	TRBJ2-1	TRBV7-6	TGTGCCAGCAGCACATCGACCAATACTGAGCAGTTCTTC	CASSTSTNTEQFF
.	.	TRBJ2-7	TRBV5-1	TGCGCCAGCAGCTTGGTCTGGGGTAACGAGCAGTACTTC	CASSLVWGNEQYF
TRBD1	.	TRBJ2-5	TRBV5-1	TGCGCCAGCAGAGGACAGGCGAGGGAGACCCAGTACTTC	CASRGQARETQYF
.	.	TRBJ2-3	TRBV6-1	TGTGCCAGCAGAAGAACGGGGGGCGATACGCAGTATTTT	CASRRTGGDTQYF
.	few	TRBJ1-5	TRBV28	TGTGCCAGCCAGGGACTTTCGATTCAGCCCCAGCATTTT	CASQGLSIQPQHF
.	many	TRBJ2-7	TRBV20-1	TGCAGTGCTAGTTTGGGGCTTGCCCATTCCTACGAGCAGTACTTC	CSASLGLAHSYEQYF
.	.	TRBJ1-1	TRBV19	TGTGCCAGTAGTACTATAGCGTGGGAGACTGAAGCTTTCTTT	CASSTIAWETEAFF
.	.	TRBJ2-7	TRBV4-1	TGCGCCAGCAACTCAGATTGGAGGGGTTCTAAGGAGCAGTACTTC	CASNSDWRGSKEQYF
.	few	TRBJ2-2	TRBV20-1	TGCAGTGCTCCCAACGAGCGGGCGGCCGGGGAGCTGTTTTTT	CSAPNERAAGELFF
TRBD1	.	TRBJ1-6	TRBV20-1	TGCAGTGCTAGCCCAGGGGGCAGTAATTCACCCCTCCACTTT	CSASPGGSNSPLHF
.	.	TRBJ1-5	TRBV20-1	TGCAGTGCGACAGGACAGCAGCGTGGGCAGCCCCAGCATTTT	CSATGQQRGQPQHF
.	.	TRBJ2-7	TRBV11-2	TGTGCCAGCAGCTTAGGGGGAGGCCTACCATCCTACGAGCAGTACTTC	CASSLGGGLPSYEQYF
.	many	TRBJ2-1	TRBV2	TGTGCCAGCAGTTTATTAGACGATGAGCAGTTCTTC	CASSLLDDEQFF
.	.	TRBJ2-7	TRBV6-1	TGTGCCAGCAGTCTTACCGGACCGATCGCACCCTCCGAGCAGTACTTC	CASSLTGPIAPSEQYF
.	.	TRBJ1-3	TRBV6-1	TGTGCCAGCAGTCCCCCCGCAGGAAGGGGTGGAAACACCATATATTTT	CASSPPAGRGGNTIYF
.	many	TRBJ2-1	TRBV6-1	TGTGCCAGCAGTAGGTGGGACACCTACAATGAGCAGTTCTTC	CASSRWDTYNEQFF
.	once	TRBJ2-7	TRBV4-1	TGCGCCAGCAGCCAACACGTGGCAGGGGTATCCTACGAGCAGTACTTC	CASSQHVAGVSYEQYF